A selection of T cell receptor beta chains follows, all from one sample in a study of T cell responses to AZD1222 COVID-19 vaccine. Produced via immunoSEQ multiplex PCR; TCRdb's table is partial and in-frame only. The table has about 140,000 clones, roughly 90% seen once. The input for sequencing was peripheral blood, taken on day 0 of AZD1222 vaccination. Receptor source: an adult in good health. CDR3s leave out the opening cysteine and the closing phenylalanine or tryptophan. The D gene is left open where the match is weak.

cdr3_aa j_call v_call d_call
ASSIASGSSETQY TRBJ2-5 TRBV19 TRBD2
ASSPQGLANYGYT TRBJ1-2 TRBV28 -
AWGYGAINSGNTIY TRBJ1-3 TRBV30 -
ASSPALQGANEKLF TRBJ1-4 TRBV14 -
ASSPRVGDRNQETQY TRBJ2-5 TRBV18 TRBD1
ASSLGGAGNTIY TRBJ1-3 TRBV11-2 -
AWNGADRFYGYT TRBJ1-2 TRBV30 -
ASSGLARTDTQY TRBJ2-3 TRBV19 TRBD2
AWKDREKETQY TRBJ2-5 TRBV30 TRBD1
ASSSLRQGIQPQH TRBJ1-5 TRBV28 TRBD1
ASSSAETSGRGNEQF TRBJ2-1 TRBV5-1 TRBD2
ASSRTGGLGTEAF TRBJ1-1 TRBV19 TRBD1
SARVRTQAF TRBJ1-1 TRBV20-1 -
ASSLETSSARYEQY TRBJ2-7 TRBV5-5 -
ASSLASADEQY TRBJ2-7 TRBV7-2 -
ATSRETPASYNEQF TRBJ2-1 TRBV15 -
ASSQVMSSYEQY TRBJ2-7 TRBV4-1 -
ASSKDRGRDGNTIY TRBJ1-3 TRBV18 TRBD1
ASSLREVYGYT TRBJ1-2 TRBV12-3/TRBV12-4 -
ASSPLEDRPNQPQH TRBJ1-5 TRBV27 -
AWSVRGNTEAF TRBJ1-1 TRBV30 -
AISEWQVWITGELF TRBJ2-2 TRBV10-3 -
ASSVTSDPGTSVQF TRBJ2-1 TRBV7-2 TRBD2
ASSYSKVRGCT TRBJ1-2 TRBV6-5 -
ASSQPDRGQGYT TRBJ1-2 TRBV4-2 TRBD1
ASSWEGTGAQGKAF TRBJ1-1 TRBV19 -
ASRPQGGTNEKLF TRBJ1-4 TRBV28 TRBD1
ASSPGTGFGQPQH TRBJ1-5 TRBV18 TRBD1
ASSPTGDTGELF TRBJ2-2 TRBV6-5 TRBD1
ASQYGVAGELF TRBJ2-2 TRBV9 -
ASSPRYSNQPQH TRBJ1-5 TRBV6-5 -
ASSRARVANGEQF TRBJ2-1 TRBV19 -
AWRGGMNTEAF TRBJ1-1 TRBV30 -
ASTGRASYPNEQY TRBJ2-7 TRBV21-1 -
ASSFPGGQDQPQH TRBJ1-5 TRBV28 -
ASSLPGTGDEKLF TRBJ1-4 TRBV5-4 TRBD1
ASSLLGLAGNSNTGELF TRBJ2-2 TRBV18 TRBD2
ASSRTGEGYGYT TRBJ1-2 TRBV9 TRBD1